The source of this T cell receptor beta chain is a study of regulatory T cells in long-lasting Graves disease (dated by TCRdb to the early 2020s). At the level of the whole study: Patients with newly diagnosed Graves' disease had been on antithyroid drugs for under 3 months. Persistent Graves' disease patients were compared with newly diagnosed Graves' disease patients by peripheral blood TCR sequencing and RNA sequencing. The study took place in China and was registered as a clinical trial. TCR sequencing covered about 13 persistent and around 20 newly diagnosed Graves' disease patients, around 33 samples in total. The investigation overall reported the following: Patients with persistent disease shared more public clonotypes (about 2,700) than newly diagnosed patients did (around 930). Preferential use of TRBV28, TRBJ1-2 and TRBJ2-5 was observed in persistent disease, whereas TRBV20-1 and TRBJ2-1 were favored in newly diagnosed disease. Compared with newly diagnosed patients, persistent Graves' disease patients had lower TCR Shannon entropy and fewer highly expanded clones, which suggests clonal expansion. The small sample size was acknowledged by the authors as a limitation that may reduce accuracy. Peripheral blood alone was examined, since thyroid tissue, which constituted the primary lesion, could not be accessed. Only the TCR beta chain was sequenced and analyzed.

The germline V gene (reference sequence) supplies CDR1 MNHEY and CDR2 SMNVEV. The CDR3 starts with the cysteine, ends with the phenylalanine, and has 13 residues. The kept DNA is CDR3 alone, 39 bases in frame from the first base. The junction shows trimming of 4 bases on V and 7 bases on J, plus 10 bases between the germline ends. Library generation was performed with multiplex PCR. TCRdb shows the sequencer as Illumina HiSeq 4000. iRepertoire HTBI primers and Arm-PCR amplification of CDR3 regions were used to construct TCR beta libraries. Before sequencing, the PCR products went through gel purification. For the original study's pipeline: Gene usage analysis of CDR3 amino acid clonotypes relied on the 55 to 80 TRBV and about 15 TRBJ segments identified across samples. COPE and FqMerger were used to merge filtered high-quality paired reads into contigs. BLAST was used to align contigs to the IMGT TRBV, TRBD and TRBJ reference genes, and CDR3 was defined following IMGT. Highly expanded clones were defined as clonotypes with a frequency above 0.1%. Shannon entropy served as the measure of repertoire diversity, while the Gini coefficient captured V-J evenness. Clonotypes shared by more than one individual were considered public. The public reads were quality trimmed at Q25 with fastp and then assembled into clones with MiXCR by TCRdb, keeping productive beta chains. Each entry is one CDR3 protein sequence, shown with its most common DNA and genes. TCRdb assigned the V and J calls; the authors' analysis was not used. In this sample the table shows some 220,000 distinct CDR3 sequences, roughly 19% of which occur a single time. Jointly, the top ten make up about 11% of the sample.

Interpreted using the paper, the time point label stands for: newly diagnosed GD, antithyroid drugs for less than 3 months. For both TCR sequencing and RNA sequencing, RNA was extracted from PBMCs using TRIzol. The diagnosis of Graves' disease was made according to American Thyroid Association guidelines. The patients came from an endocrinology department in Xi'an, China. From each patient, approximately 9.9 milliliters of peripheral blood was collected into an EDTA anticoagulant tube. Ficoll Paque Plus density gradient separation was used to isolate PBMCs, and no further T cell sorting was performed. An Agilent 2100 Bioanalyzer and agarose gel were used to check RNA quality, while a NanoDrop 2000 measured RNA concentration. Turning to this clonotype: What this receptor recognizes is not known. No base quality information exists; no much larger clone differs at one position.

This sample was also put to use in a study of T cells in Graves' hyperthyroidism and ophthalmopathy. As the second publication notes: Graves' hyperthyroidism was defined as stable when no progression to ophthalmopathy occurred over 18 months of follow-up. Hyperthyroidism patients were aged 18 to 65 years and newly diagnosed, with disease duration of less than 2 months. The study excluded patients with uncontrolled infections, other autoimmune diseases, pregnancy or lactation. Diagnoses relied on clinical symptoms, serum thyroxine and TRAb, thyroid ultrasound and orbital computed tomography. A first-round RT-PCR of the TCR CDR3 used the HTBI primer set with the Qiagen OneStep RT-PCR kit. Blood samples also contained most of the expanded thyroid clonotypes (frequency above 0.001), which suggests that blood repertoires may reflect thyroid immune responses. In cross-validation, a model built on a 13 V-J signature told ophthalmopathy apart from stable hyperthyroidism with about 90% sensitivity and about 81% specificity, and in testing the same model reached 80%/75%. In validation, progression to ophthalmopathy was predicted by the model with 70% to 71% sensitivity and nearly 75% specificity, a median of approximately 6.5 months before onset. TCR V-J signatures able to tell the groups apart were searched for in a discovery cohort of more than 90 patients, of whom around 42 had Graves' ophthalmopathy and roughly 58 had stable Graves' hyperthyroidism. Prospective prediction of ophthalmopathy was tested in an independent validation cohort of under 20 hyperthyroidism patients and 15 to 17 patients who later progressed to ophthalmopathy. The 85 to 100 discovery patients were randomly split 7:3 into training and test sets. In addition, the study compared T-cell repertoires in thyroid tissue and in blood from six Graves' hyperthyroidism patients. After sampling, hyperthyroidism patients received methimazole starting at 30 mg daily, and ophthalmopathy patients received high-dose intravenous methylprednisolone. Libraries were constructed in a second round of multiplex PCR, after which size selection and purification were performed. The libraries were sequenced on an Illumina HiSeq2000 using paired-end 100 bp reads. Raw data were processed with SOAPnuke, discarding reads with adapters, uncalled bases, mean Phred below 15, or no exact constant-primer or identifier match. High-quality paired reads were merged using COPE v1.2.5, and each unique nucleotide sequence was defined as a clonotype. Clonotypes were aligned to IMGT TRBV, TRBD and TRBJ reference segments using MiTCR v1.1. Analysis was restricted to V-J combinations with a frequency above 0.0001, which covered 98% to 99.2% of repertoires. The TCS score was defined as the ratio of F50 (clonal expansion) to E x V (chaos), calculated using BLOSUM62-based TCRdist between CDR3 peptides within each V-J. Welch's t-statistics and random forest reduced around 550 V-J features to fewer than 15, which were used in a naive Bayes classifier (R e1071). Sample size was not statistically predetermined, and blinding of investigators to group allocation was not performed. The paper reports TCR Vbeta CDR3 sequencing of some 140 peripheral blood samples: around 45 ophthalmopathy, under 80 hyperthyroidism and around 17 progressor patients.

This clonotype originated in a woman aged 30 to 39 with Graves disease. Donor details come from another sample of the same person, matched by shared clones. The sequencing used peripheral blood mononuclear cells (PBMCs), collected at new diagnosis, from a patient treated with antithyroid drugs. The rearranged segments are TRBV27 and TRBJ2-2; the D gene cannot be resolved beyond TRBD1 or TRBD2, each matching 5 bases. This receptor carries the CDR3 CASSWGKNGELFF. Read as DNA, the sequence is TGTGCCAGCAGTTGGGGGAAGAACGGGGAGCTGTTTTTT.